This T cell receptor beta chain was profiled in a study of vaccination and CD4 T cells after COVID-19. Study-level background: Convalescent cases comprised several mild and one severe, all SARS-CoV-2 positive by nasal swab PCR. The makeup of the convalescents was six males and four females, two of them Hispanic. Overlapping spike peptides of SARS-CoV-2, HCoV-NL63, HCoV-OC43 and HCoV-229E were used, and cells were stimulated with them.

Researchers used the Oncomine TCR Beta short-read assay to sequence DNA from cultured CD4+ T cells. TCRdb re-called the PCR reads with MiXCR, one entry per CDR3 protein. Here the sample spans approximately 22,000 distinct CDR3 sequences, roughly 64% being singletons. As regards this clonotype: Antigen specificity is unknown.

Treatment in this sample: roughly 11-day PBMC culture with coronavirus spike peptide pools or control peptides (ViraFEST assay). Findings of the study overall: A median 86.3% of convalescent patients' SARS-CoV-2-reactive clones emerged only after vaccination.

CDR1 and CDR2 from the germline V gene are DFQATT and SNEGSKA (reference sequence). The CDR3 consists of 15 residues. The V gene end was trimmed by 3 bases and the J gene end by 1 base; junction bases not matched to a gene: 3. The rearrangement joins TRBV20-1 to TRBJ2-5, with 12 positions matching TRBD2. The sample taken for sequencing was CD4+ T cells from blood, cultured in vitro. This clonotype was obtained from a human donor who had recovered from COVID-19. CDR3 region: CSASLAGGGQETQYF. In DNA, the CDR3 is TGCAGTGCTAGTCTAGCGGGAGGGGGCCAAGAGACCCAGTACTTC.